This T cell receptor (beta chain) stems from a study of cytomegalovirus exposure and HLA in healthy donors. Whole-study results and caveats: Most TCR sequences were seen very rarely across donors, but some public TCRs occurred in many. According to a later analysis, most TCR beta chains associated with CMV appeared HLA-restricted.

The PCR ran on 60 Vbeta and 13 Jbeta primers. Assay: immunoSEQ multiplex PCR; the TCRdb copy retains only in-frame clones and omits some. The sample includes approximately 150,000 clones, 65% to 85% of them seen just once. The germline V gene encodes CDR1 SGHNT and CDR2 YYREEE (reference sequence). This CDR3 is built from 15 residues. V gave up 4 bases and J gave up 8 bases; unmatched junction bases: 12. This clone showed up just a few times. The antigen is undetermined. This receptor was taken from a woman in her late teens or twenties in good health and CMV-seronegative. This chain links TRBV5-4 with TRBJ1-2, with 9 nucleotides matching TRBD1. The sample consisted of PBMCs. The CDR3 nucleotides read TGTGCCAGCAGCCCATGGGACAGGGTCTCCTCGGGCTACACCTTC. Protein: CASSPWDRVSSGYTF.